This T cell receptor beta chain was sequenced during a study of Ad26.COV2.S vaccination and SARS-CoV-2 variants. Whole-study context: By the intramuscular route, Ad26.COV2.S was given once, or twice 56 days apart. Findings of the study overall: Post-vaccination breadth of spike-specific CD8+ and CD4+ T cell responses was reportedly substantial. Assessments of TCR breadth and depth may have underestimated the total T cell responses.

The treatment: about 20 received Ad26.COV2.S at low or high dose, single or two shots; 5 received placebo; per-sample allocation not given. After the first vaccine or placebo injection, samples were drawn on day 63. Clones were sequenced by immunoSEQ multiplex PCR, and TCRdb holds only the in-frame ones, with some missing. The sample shows roughly 380,000 clones, roughly 88% of them seen only once. Looked up from germline, CDR1 is WSHSY and CDR2 is SAAADI. CDR3 length: 13 residues. V trimming: 8 bases; J trimming: 7 bases; junction bases outside the gene matches: 8. Worth noting for this clone: The antigen remains unidentified.

The chain joins TRBV10-2 to TRBJ2-4; TRBD2 matches 7 bases. This sequence was found in a person between 18 and 60 years old who received the Ad26.COV2.S COVID-19 vaccine or a placebo. This specimen was peripheral blood, taken in a trial of Ad26.COV2.S vaccine versus placebo. The CDR3 DNA is TGCGCCAGCGGGAGGGGAAGTTCGAACATTCAGTACTTC. Translating gives CASGRGSSNIQYF.